The 24 T cell receptor beta chains reported below all come from one sample, sequenced in a study of OX40 agonist ivuxolimab in advanced cancers. TCRdb's table, derived via immunoSEQ multiplex PCR, lists solely in-frame clones and lacks some. The repertoire consists of about 73,000 clones, with 70% to 90% occurring once and the leading ten covering 0.4% to 0.65%. The source material was CD4+ or CD8+ T cells sorted from blood, sampled in a trial of the OX40 agonist ivuxolimab. These receptors came from an adult with an advanced solid tumor such as melanoma, head and neck, liver or kidney cancer.

The chain has TRBV11-1 and TRBJ2-3, with 11 nucleotides matching TRBD2. Trimming removed 6 bases from V and 4 bases from J; junction bases left unmatched: 6. Germline V CDR1 and CDR2: SGHAT, FQDESV (reference sequence). The CDR3 sequence is 15 residues long. The CDR3 nucleotides are TGTGCCAGCAGTTTCACTAGCGGGAGAGCAGATACGCAGTATTTT. This sequence encodes CASSFTSGRADTQYF.

This sequence joins TRBV28 and TRBJ1-5, with a tentative D call TRBD1 (6 bases). Germline CDR1 MDHEN, CDR2 SYDVKM. The CDR3 totals 16 residues. Trimming pared 1 base from V and 6 bases from J, leaving 16 bases between. The CDR3 spells CASSLLTGRVGQPQHF. CDR3 nucleotide sequence: TGTGCCAGCAGTTTATTAACAGGGAGAGTGGGTCAGCCCCAGCATTTT.

This rearrangement joins TRBV25-1 to TRBJ2-5, with no clear D. The CDR3 consists of 13 residues. The V gene's germline CDR1 is MGHDK and CDR2 SYGVNS. The V end lost 6 bases, the J end lost 1 base, and 9 bases lay between the germline ends. CDR3: CASRTTGQETQYF. The DNA of the CDR3 is TGTGCCAGCAGGACGACTGGCCAAGAGACCCAGTACTTC.

V gene TRBV5-1 combines with J gene TRBJ2-1, with 10 positions matching TRBD2. Trimming cost V 4 bases and J 6 bases; bases outside gene matches: 10. There are 16 residues in the CDR3. The germline CDR1 and CDR2 sequences are SGHRS and YFSETQ. The DNA for the CDR3 is TGCGCCAGCAGCGGCCGGCCAGCGGGAGGGCCCAATGAGCAGTTCTTC. This sequence encodes CASSGRPAGGPNEQFF.

The chain couples TRBV7-9 to TRBJ2-1; D may be TRBD1 (6 bases). V was pared by 1 base and J by 7 bases, with 20 bases between. In germline, CDR1 is SEHNR, CDR2 FQNEAQ (reference sequence). The CDR3 loop spans 17 amino acids. CDR3 residues: CASSLVVSTGSPNEQFF. The CDR3 DNA reads TGTGCCAGCAGCTTAGTCGTCTCGACAGGTTCTCCTAATGAGCAGTTCTTC.

The V call is TRBV18, the J call TRBJ2-7; the D is unclear. The CDR3 has 13 residues. The germline V gene encodes CDR1 KGHSH and CDR2 LQKENI. The V gene lost 0 bases and the J gene lost 2 bases, with 5 bases spanning the gap. CDR3 sequence (DNA): TGTGCCAGCTCACCACCGAACGCCTACGAGCAGTACTTC. It specifies CASSPPNAYEQYF. The whole variable domain, remainder taken from reference TRBV18 and TRBJ2-7, is NAGVMQNPRHLVRRRGQEARLRCSPMKGHSHVYWYRQLPEEGLKFMVYLQKENIIDESGMPKERFSAEFPKEGPSILRIQQVVRGDSAAYFCASSPPNAYEQYFGPGTRLTVT.

The chain recombines TRBV10-3 with TRBJ2-7, with TRBD2 identical over 7 bases. Germline CDR1 ENHRY, CDR2 SYGVKD. CDR3 length equals 12 residues. V was pared by 7 bases and J by 7 bases, with 7 bases of the junction left unmatched. The CDR3 coding sequence is TGTGCCATCACCCTCTCCGGGGGGGAGCAGTACTTC. Translation gives CAITLSGGEQYF.

The rearrangement joins TRBV19 to TRBJ2-7, with 8 bases identical to TRBD1. This CDR3 has 14 residues. J was trimmed by 2 bases and V by 5 bases; bases with no gene match: 5. Germline V CDR1 and CDR2: LNHDA, SQIVND (reference sequence). Here the CDR3 reads CASSAQTGAYEQYF. CDR3 DNA: TGTGCCAGTAGTGCGCAGACAGGGGCCTACGAGCAGTACTTC.

The chain uses TRBV19 and TRBJ2-1; perhaps TRBD1 as D (5 bases). Trimming left V 6 bases short and J 7 bases short, with 25 bases between. Germline V gene sequence: CDR1 LNHDA, CDR2 SQIVND (reference sequence). The CDR3 spans 17 residues. Here the CDR3 reads CASSHPDGWAGINEQFF. CDR3 nucleotides: TGTGCCAGTAGCCATCCGGACGGCTGGGCAGGGATAAATGAGCAGTTCTTC.

The chain employs TRBV10-2 and TRBJ2-1, with unresolved D. Trimming took 10 bases from V and 4 from J, leaving 14 bases between them. The CDR3 sequence is 13 residues long. In germline, CDR1 is WSHSY, CDR2 SAAADI. The CDR3 reads CATQTGLYNEQFF. CDR3 nucleotides: TGCGCCACCCAGACCGGGTTGTACAATGAGCAGTTCTTC.

This chain joins TRBV19 and TRBJ2-2, with TRBD2 identical over 10 bases. This CDR3 has 15 residues. V shed 5 bases, J shed 4 bases, and the junction held 4 bases outside the gene matches. Germline CDR1 reads LNHDA; CDR2 reads SQIVND (reference sequence). CDR3 nucleotides: TGTGCCAGTAGTGTAATAGCGGGGGGCACCGGGGAGCTGTTTTTT. It codes for CASSVIAGGTGELFF.

V gene TRBV5-1 combines with J gene TRBJ2-1; TRBD2 agrees at 12 bases. The CDR3 runs to 17 residues. The J segment lost 5 bases and the V segment lost 4 bases, leaving 10 bases of the junction unmatched. Germline loops: CDR1 SGHRS, CDR2 YFSETQ. CDR3 residues: CASSDTGTSGSNNEQFF. The CDR3 coding sequence is TGCGCCAGCAGCGACACCGGGACTAGCGGGTCCAACAATGAGCAGTTCTTC.

The gene calls are TRBV5-6 and TRBJ1-4, with a tentative D call TRBD1 (6 bases). The germline CDR1 and CDR2 sequences are SGHDT and YYEEEE. V gave up 0 bases and J gave up 7 bases, with 7 bases separating them. The CDR3 covers 13 residues. Here the CDR3 DNA reads TGTGCCAGCAGCTTGGCAGGGGCTGAAAAACTGTTTTTT. This encodes CASSLAGAEKLFF.

This clone was found a few times. The rearrangement links TRBV5-4 to TRBJ2-4; TRBD2 agrees at 7 bases. V was clipped by 0 bases and J by 1 base; unmatched bases: 7. Germline V gene lookup returns CDR1 SGHNT and CDR2 YYREEE (reference sequence). CDR3 size: 17 residues. CDR3 in amino acids: CASSLASAGEAKNIQYF. The CDR3 bases are TGTGCCAGCAGCTTGGCCTCTGCGGGAGAGGCCAAAAACATTCAGTACTTC.

The chain has TRBV4-1 and TRBJ2-3, with D tentatively TRBD2 (6 bases). V was cut by 4 bases and J by 1 base, with 12 bases left in between. The CDR3 has 15 residues. Germline CDR1 MGHRA, CDR2 YSYEKL. The CDR3 loop reads CASSLGEAGTDTQYF. The CDR3 region has the DNA TGCGCCAGCAGCCTGGGGGAGGCCGGCACAGATACGCAGTATTTT.

The V gene is TRBV5-4, the J gene TRBJ2-2, with TRBD1 matching 7 bases. Germline V gene data show CDR1 as SGHNT and CDR2 as YYREEE (reference sequence). The CDR3 contains 13 residues. J lost 6 bases, V lost 4 bases, and 3 bases had no gene match. The CDR3 here is CASSLQGAGELFF. The CDR3 DNA follows: TGTGCCAGCAGCCTTCAGGGGGCCGGGGAGCTGTTTTTT.

The rearrangement links TRBV19 to TRBJ1-2; 12 nucleotides line up with TRBD1. CDR1 and CDR2 from the germline V gene are LNHDA and SQIVND (reference sequence). V shed 8 bases and J 4 bases; nucleotides not matched to a gene: 5. The CDR3 covers 14 residues. CDR3 amino acids: CASHWGQGAYGYTF. CDR3 in DNA: TGTGCCAGTCATTGGGGACAGGGGGCCTATGGCTACACCTTC.

The chain carries TRBV5-4 and TRBJ1-4, with 9 nucleotides matching TRBD1. J lost 7 bases, V lost 4 bases, and 8 bases had no gene match. CDR1 is SGHNT, CDR2 YYREEE, per germline (reference sequence). The CDR3 loop spans 15 amino acids. CDR3 coding DNA: TGTGCCAGCAGCCCTAAGGGACAGGGAGGTGAAAAACTGTTTTTT. It specifies CASSPKGQGGEKLFF.

J is TRBJ2-2 and V is TRBV18, with TRBD1 matching over 9 bases. V trimming: 0 bases; J trimming: 5 bases; junction bases outside the gene matches: 4. There are 16 residues in the CDR3. Germline CDR1 is KGHSH and CDR2 is LQKENI. CDR3 sequence reads: CASSPPGTGQTGELFF. The DNA for the CDR3 is TGTGCCAGCTCACCACCCGGGACAGGGCAAACCGGGGAGCTGTTTTTT. The full variable domain, its missing parts supplied by reference TRBV18 and TRBJ2-2, is NAGVMQNPRHLVRRRGQEARLRCSPMKGHSHVYWYRQLPEEGLKFMVYLQKENIIDESGMPKERFSAEFPKEGPSILRIQQVVRGDSAAYFCASSPPGTGQTGELFFGEGSRLTVL.

The chain links TRBV2 to TRBJ2-5, with TRBD2 matching over 9 bases. Judging by the DNA end, TRBJ2-7 fits better; the J call may be wrong. The CDR3 contains 15 residues. Germline V gene sequence: CDR1 SNHLY, CDR2 FYNNEI. CDR3 amino acids: CASNPISAGGYEQYF. The CDR3 coding sequence is TGTGCCAGCAATCCAATTAGCGCGGGAGGGTACGAGCAGTACTTC.

CDR3 residues: CASSSPGLAGWELFF. As DNA, the CDR3 is TGTGCCAGCAGTTCCCCGGGACTAGCGGGATGGGAGCTGTTTTTT. The V call is TRBV6-6, the J call TRBJ2-2; 13 nucleotides align to TRBD2. V trimming: 4 bases; J trimming: 9 bases; junction bases outside the gene matches: 5. This CDR3 is built from 15 residues. The germline V gene encodes CDR1 MNHNY and CDR2 SVGAGI (reference sequence).

V usage is TRBV4-1 and J usage is TRBJ2-7; no definite D call. CDR1 and CDR2 (germline): MGHRA, YSYEKL. Deletions cut 0 bases from V and 4 bases from J, with 25 bases between. This CDR3 has 19 residues. The CDR3 here is CASSQDLPHTGPSLYEQYF. The CDR3 DNA reads TGCGCCAGCAGCCAAGATCTTCCTCACACCGGGCCAAGCCTGTACGAGCAGTACTTC.

The V gene is TRBV5-6, the J gene TRBJ2-5; the D is unclear. V dropped 2 bases and J dropped 3 bases, with 14 bases sitting between them. The CDR3 extends over 15 amino acids. CDR1 is SGHDT, CDR2 YYEEEE, per germline. The chain's CDR3 is CASSFYQYEEETQYF. DNA of the CDR3: TGTGCCAGCAGCTTCTATCAGTACGAGGAAGAGACCCAGTACTTC.

This chain uses TRBV5-4 with TRBJ2-4; 7 bases line up with TRBD2. Germline-derived CDR1 and CDR2 are SGHNT and YYREEE (reference sequence). This CDR3 contains 16 residues. V was clipped by 3 bases and J by 8 bases; unmatched bases: 14. Here the CDR3 DNA reads TGTGCCAGCAGCTCGTCCCGGGACGCGGGAGTGGACATTCAGTACTTC. It yields the protein CASSSSRDAGVDIQYF.